A single sample gave rise to the 8 T cell receptor beta chains below, sequenced in a study of shared clonotypes between healthy human individuals. This table comes from immunoSEQ multiplex PCR, and its TCRdb copy is limited to in-frame clones, with some not included. The table includes about 2,500,000 clones, 90% to 95% detected once. Sequenced material: naive CD4+ T cells sorted from blood. The subset was: CD45RA+ positively selected. The receptors stem from a man younger than 35 in good health.

The chain joins TRBV10-3 to TRBJ1-4, with D unresolved. Germline V lookup: CDR1 ENHRY, CDR2 SYGVKD. The CDR3 runs to 14 residues. The V gene lost 3 bases and the J gene lost 6 bases, with 11 bases spanning the gap. The CDR3 sequence: CAISEWAADEKLFF. CDR3 in DNA: TGTGCCATCAGTGAATGGGCGGCGGATGAAAAACTGTTTTTT.

The chain is built from TRBV7-2 and TRBJ2-2; TRBD2 aligns across 8 bases. J gave up 6 bases and V 8 bases, and 11 bases lay outside the gene matches. This CDR3 contains 15 residues. CDR1 is SGHTA, CDR2 FQGNSA, per germline. CDR3 bases: TGTGCCAGCGGTGGTCGGGGGGGCCTCGCCGGGGAGCTGTTTTTT. This gives the protein CASGGRGGLAGELFF. The full variable domain, rest sourced from reference TRBV7-2 and TRBJ2-2, is GAGVSQSPSNKVTEKGKDVELRCDPISGHTALYWYRQSLGQGLEFLIYFQGNSAPDKSGLPSDRFSAERTGGSVSTLTIQRTQQEDSAVYLCASGGRGGLAGELFFGEGSRLTVL.

The chain is built from TRBV28 and TRBJ1-5; weak D call: TRBD1 (5 bases). The V gene lost 6 bases and the J gene lost 5 bases, with 17 bases spanning the gap. This CDR3 contains 15 residues. Per germline, CDR1 MDHEN and CDR2 SYDVKM. CDR3 in amino acids: CASRTTGPGDQPQHF. CDR3 in DNA: TGTGCCAGCAGGACAACGGGGCCCGGGGATCAGCCCCAGCATTTT.

The V gene is TRBV5-6, the J gene TRBJ2-5, with 10 bases matching TRBD1. Per germline, CDR1 SGHDT and CDR2 YYEEEE. This CDR3 is built from 18 residues. V was clipped by 2 bases and J by 7 bases; unmatched bases: 17. This chain's CDR3 is CASSFPQPGQGSARTQYF. Written as DNA, the CDR3 is TGTGCCAGCAGCTTTCCGCAGCCGGGACAGGGGTCCGCGCGGACCCAGTACTTC.

Points on this clone: Other DNA sequences from this sample encode an identical CDR3 as well. The CDR3 region has the DNA TGTGCCTGGAGTGTATTGGGCGAGCAGTACTTC. This codes for CAWSVLGEQYF. V and J are TRBV30 and TRBJ2-7; D remains ambiguous. This CDR3 comprises 11 residues. In germline, CDR1 is GTSNPN, CDR2 SVGIG (reference sequence). V was clipped by 0 bases and J by 6 bases, with 6 bases between them.

As concerns this clone: Other DNA sequences in this specimen translate into the identical CDR3. The V and J genes are TRBV18 and TRBJ1-2; TRBD1 matches 8 bases. This CDR3 comprises 14 residues. From germline, CDR1 is KGHSH and CDR2 LQKENI. V shed 3 bases and J 4 bases; nucleotides not matched to a gene: 4. CDR3: CASSPGQVGYGYTF. DNA of the CDR3: TGTGCCAGCTCACCGGGACAGGTTGGCTATGGCTACACCTTC. Based on the CDR3 plus reference TRBV18 and TRBJ1-2, the full variable domain is NAGVMQNPRHLVRRRGQEARLRCSPMKGHSHVYWYRQLPEEGLKFMVYLQKENIIDESGMPKERFSAEFPKEGPSILRIQQVVRGDSAAYFCASSPGQVGYGYTFGSGTRLTVV.

The chain uses TRBV2 and TRBJ2-5; D is uncertain. This CDR3 contains 15 residues. Trimming pared 2 bases from V and 2 bases from J, leaving 12 bases between. Germline loops: CDR1 SNHLY, CDR2 FYNNEI. CDR3 in DNA: TGTGCCAGCAGTGAAAGATTACGAAGGCAAGAGACCCAGTACTTC. It is translated as CASSERLRRQETQYF.

The rearrangement uses TRBV7-9 and TRBJ1-6, with TRBD1 matching over 7 bases. Germline-derived CDR1 and CDR2 are SEHNR and FQNEAQ (reference sequence). V lost 1 base to trimming and J lost 8 bases; unmatched junction nucleotides: 8. This CDR3 is 16 amino acids long. The CDR3 spells CASSLGRTTGDSPLHF. As DNA, the CDR3 is TGTGCCAGCAGCTTAGGACGTACCACAGGGGATTCACCCCTCCACTTT.